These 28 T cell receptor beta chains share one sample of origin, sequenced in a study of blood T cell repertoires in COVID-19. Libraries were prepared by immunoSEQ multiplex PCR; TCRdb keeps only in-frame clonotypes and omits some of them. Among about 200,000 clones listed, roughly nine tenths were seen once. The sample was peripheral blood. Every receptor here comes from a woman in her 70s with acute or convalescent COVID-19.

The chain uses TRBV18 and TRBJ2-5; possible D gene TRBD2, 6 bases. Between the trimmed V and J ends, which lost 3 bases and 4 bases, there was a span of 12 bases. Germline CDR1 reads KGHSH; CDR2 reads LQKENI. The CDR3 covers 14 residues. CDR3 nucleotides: TGTGCCAGCTCACCCCTGAAGGGAGGAGAGACCCAGTACTTC. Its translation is CASSPLKGGETQYF.

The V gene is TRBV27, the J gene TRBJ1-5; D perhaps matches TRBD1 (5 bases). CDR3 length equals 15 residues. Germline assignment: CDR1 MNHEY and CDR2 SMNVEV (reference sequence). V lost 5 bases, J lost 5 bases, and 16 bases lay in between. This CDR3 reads CASSQGLLNDQPQHF. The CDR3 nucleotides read TGTGCCAGCAGTCAGGGCCTACTCAATGATCAGCCCCAGCATTTT.

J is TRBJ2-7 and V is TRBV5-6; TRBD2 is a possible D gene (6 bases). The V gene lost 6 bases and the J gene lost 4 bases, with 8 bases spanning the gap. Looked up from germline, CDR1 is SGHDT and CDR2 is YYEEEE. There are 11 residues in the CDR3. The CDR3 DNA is TGTGCCAGCACCAGCGGGTACGAGCAGTACTTC. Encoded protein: CASTSGYEQYF.

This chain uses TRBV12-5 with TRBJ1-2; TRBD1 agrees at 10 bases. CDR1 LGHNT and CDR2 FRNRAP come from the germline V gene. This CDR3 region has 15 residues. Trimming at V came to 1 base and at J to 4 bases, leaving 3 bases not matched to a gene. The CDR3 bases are TGTGCTAGTGGTTTGGGGGACAGGGGAGCCTATGGCTACACCTTC. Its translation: CASGLGDRGAYGYTF. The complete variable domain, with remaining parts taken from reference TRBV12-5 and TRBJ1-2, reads DARVTQTPRHKVTEMGQEVTMRCQPILGHNTVFWYRQTMMQGLELLAYFRNRAPLDDSGMPKDRFSAEMPDATLATLKIQPSEPRDSAVYFCASGLGDRGAYGYTFGSGTRLTVV.

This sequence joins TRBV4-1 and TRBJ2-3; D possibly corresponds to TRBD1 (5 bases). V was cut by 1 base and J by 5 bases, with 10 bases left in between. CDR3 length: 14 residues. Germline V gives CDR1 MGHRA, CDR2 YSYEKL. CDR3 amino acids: CASSQAGPRDTQYF. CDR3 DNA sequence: TGCGCCAGCAGCCAAGCAGGGCCTCGAGATACGCAGTATTTT.

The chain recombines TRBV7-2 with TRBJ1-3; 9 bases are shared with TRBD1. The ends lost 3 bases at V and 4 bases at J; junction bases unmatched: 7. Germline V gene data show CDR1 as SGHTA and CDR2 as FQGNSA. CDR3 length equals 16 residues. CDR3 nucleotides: TGTGCCAGCAGCTTGGGGACAGGGAGTTGGGGAAACACCATATATTTT. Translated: CASSLGTGSWGNTIYF.

The CDR3 protein is CASSFSGTLYEQYF. The CDR3 DNA reads as TGCGCCAGCAGCTTTAGCGGGACCCTCTACGAGCAGTACTTC. The rearrangement links TRBV5-1 to TRBJ2-7; 8 nucleotides line up with TRBD2. Germline V CDR1 and CDR2: SGHRS, YFSETQ. Trimming removed 2 bases from V and 3 bases from J; junction bases left unmatched: 4. This CDR3 spans 14 amino acids.

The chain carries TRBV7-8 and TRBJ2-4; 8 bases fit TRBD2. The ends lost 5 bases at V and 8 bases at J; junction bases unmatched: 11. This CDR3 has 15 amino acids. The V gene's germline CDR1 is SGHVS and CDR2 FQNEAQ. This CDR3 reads CASSRALTGGDIQYF. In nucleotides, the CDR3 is TGTGCCAGCAGCCGAGCCTTAACGGGGGGGGACATTCAGTACTTC.

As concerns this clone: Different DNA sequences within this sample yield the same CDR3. The CDR3 sequence is CASSRGGLAYEQYF. The CDR3 DNA reads TGTGCCAGCAGTCGTGGGGGACTCGCCTACGAGCAGTACTTC. This chain uses TRBV27 with TRBJ2-7; TRBD2 is a possible D gene (6 bases). Between the trimmed V and J ends, which lost 5 bases and 2 bases, there was a span of 13 bases. This CDR3 region has 14 residues. CDR1 is MNHEY, CDR2 SMNVEV, per germline (reference sequence).

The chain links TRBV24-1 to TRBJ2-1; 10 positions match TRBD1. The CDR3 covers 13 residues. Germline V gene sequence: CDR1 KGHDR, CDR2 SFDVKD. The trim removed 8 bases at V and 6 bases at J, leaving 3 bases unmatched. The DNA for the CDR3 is TGTGCCACCACCGGGACAGGGGTCAATGAGCAGTTCTTC. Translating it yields CATTGTGVNEQFF.

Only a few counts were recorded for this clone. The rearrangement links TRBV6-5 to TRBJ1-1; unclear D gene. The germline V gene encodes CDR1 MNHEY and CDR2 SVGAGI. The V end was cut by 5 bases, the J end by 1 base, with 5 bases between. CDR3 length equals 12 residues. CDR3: CASSRWNTEAFF. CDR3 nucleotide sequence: TGTGCCAGCAGTCGGTGGAACACTGAAGCTTTCTTT.

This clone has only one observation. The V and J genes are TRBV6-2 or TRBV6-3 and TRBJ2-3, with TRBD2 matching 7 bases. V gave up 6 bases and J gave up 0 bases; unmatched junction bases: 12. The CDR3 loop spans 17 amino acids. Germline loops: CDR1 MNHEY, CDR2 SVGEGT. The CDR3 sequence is CASSPREESTSTDTQYF. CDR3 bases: TGTGCCAGCAGCCCTCGGGAGGAATCCACTAGCACAGATACGCAGTATTTT.

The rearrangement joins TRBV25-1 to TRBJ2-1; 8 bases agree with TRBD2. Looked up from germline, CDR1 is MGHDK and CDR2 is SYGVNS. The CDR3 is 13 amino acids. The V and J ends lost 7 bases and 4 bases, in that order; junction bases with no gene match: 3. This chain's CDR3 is CASTLAGYNEQFF. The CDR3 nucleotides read TGTGCCAGCACCTTAGCGGGATACAATGAGCAGTTCTTC.

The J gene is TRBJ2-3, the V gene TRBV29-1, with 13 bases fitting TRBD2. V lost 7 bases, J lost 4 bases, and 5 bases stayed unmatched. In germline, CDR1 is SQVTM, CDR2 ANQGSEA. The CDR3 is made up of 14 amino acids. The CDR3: CSARTSGSSDTQYF. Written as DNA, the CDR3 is TGCAGCGCACGGACTAGCGGGAGCTCAGATACGCAGTATTTT.

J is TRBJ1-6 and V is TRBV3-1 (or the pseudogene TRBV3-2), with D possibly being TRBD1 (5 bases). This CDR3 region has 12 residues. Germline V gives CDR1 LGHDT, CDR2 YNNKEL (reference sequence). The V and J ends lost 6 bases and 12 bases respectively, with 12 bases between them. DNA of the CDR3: TGTGCCAGCAGACGGGGGGATTTACCCCTCCACTTT. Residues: CASRRGDLPLHF.

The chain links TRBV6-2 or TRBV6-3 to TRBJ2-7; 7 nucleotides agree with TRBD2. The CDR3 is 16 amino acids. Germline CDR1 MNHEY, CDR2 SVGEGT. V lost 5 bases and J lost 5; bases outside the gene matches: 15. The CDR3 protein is CASSNPGEGRSDEQYF. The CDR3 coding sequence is TGTGCCAGCAGTAACCCGGGGGAGGGGAGGAGCGACGAGCAGTACTTC.

CDR3 sequence: CASSATPFYGYTF. CDR3 in DNA: TGTGCCAGCAGTGCGACACCTTTCTATGGCTACACCTTC. The chain combines TRBV6-4 with TRBJ1-2; D is unclear. CDR3 length equals 13 residues. CDR1 and CDR2 from the germline V gene are MRHNA and SNTAGT. V was trimmed by 4 bases and J by 4 bases, leaving 10 bases between them.

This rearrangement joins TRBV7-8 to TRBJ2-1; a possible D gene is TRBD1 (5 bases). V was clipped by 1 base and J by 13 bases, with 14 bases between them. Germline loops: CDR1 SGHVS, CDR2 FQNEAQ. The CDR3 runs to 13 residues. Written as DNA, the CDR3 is TGTGCCAGCAGCTTAGGCGACAGCTCAGTTCAGTTCTTC. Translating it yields CASSLGDSSVQFF.

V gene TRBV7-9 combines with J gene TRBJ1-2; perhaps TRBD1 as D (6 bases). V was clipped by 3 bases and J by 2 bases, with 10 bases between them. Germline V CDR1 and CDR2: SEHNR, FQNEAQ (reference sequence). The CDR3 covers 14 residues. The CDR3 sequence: CASSLAGQNYGYTF. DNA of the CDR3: TGTGCCAGCAGCTTGGCTGGACAGAACTATGGCTACACCTTC.

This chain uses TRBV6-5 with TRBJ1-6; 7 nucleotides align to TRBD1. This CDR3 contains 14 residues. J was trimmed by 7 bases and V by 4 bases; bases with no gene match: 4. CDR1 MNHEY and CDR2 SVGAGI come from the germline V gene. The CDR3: CASSFDRANSPLHF. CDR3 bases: TGTGCCAGCAGTTTCGACAGGGCAAATTCACCCCTCCACTTT.

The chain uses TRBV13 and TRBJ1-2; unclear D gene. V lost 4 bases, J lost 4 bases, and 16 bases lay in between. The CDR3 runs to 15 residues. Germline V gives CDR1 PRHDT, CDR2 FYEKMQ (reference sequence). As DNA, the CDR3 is TGTGCCAGCAGCTGGCGGGGTACCGCTAGCTATGGCTACACCTTC. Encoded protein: CASSWRGTASYGYTF. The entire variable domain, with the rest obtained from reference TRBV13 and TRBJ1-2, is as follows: AAGVIQSPRHLIKEKRETATLKCYPIPRHDTVYWYQQGPGQDPQFLISFYEKMQSDKGSIPDRFSAQQFSDYHSELNMSSLELGDSALYFCASSWRGTASYGYTFGSGTRLTVV.

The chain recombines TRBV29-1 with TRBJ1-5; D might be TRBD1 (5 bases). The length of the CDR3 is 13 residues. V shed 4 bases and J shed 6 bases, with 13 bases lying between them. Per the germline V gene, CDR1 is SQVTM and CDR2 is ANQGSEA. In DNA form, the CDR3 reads TGCAGCGTTGCAGAGGGGCGAGGTCAGCCCCAGCATTTT. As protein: CSVAEGRGQPQHF.

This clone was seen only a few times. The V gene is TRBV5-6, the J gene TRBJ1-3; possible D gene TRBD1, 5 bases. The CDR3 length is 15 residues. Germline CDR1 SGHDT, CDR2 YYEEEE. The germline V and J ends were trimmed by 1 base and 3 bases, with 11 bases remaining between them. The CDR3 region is CASSLYQGSGNTIYF. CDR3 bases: TGTGCCAGCAGCTTGTACCAGGGTAGTGGAAACACCATATATTTT.

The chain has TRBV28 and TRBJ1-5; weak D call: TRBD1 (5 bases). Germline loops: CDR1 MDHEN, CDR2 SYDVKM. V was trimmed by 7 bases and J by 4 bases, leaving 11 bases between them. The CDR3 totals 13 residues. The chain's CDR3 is CASKVGGNQPQHF. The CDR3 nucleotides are TGTGCCAGCAAAGTGGGGGGTAATCAGCCCCAGCATTTT.

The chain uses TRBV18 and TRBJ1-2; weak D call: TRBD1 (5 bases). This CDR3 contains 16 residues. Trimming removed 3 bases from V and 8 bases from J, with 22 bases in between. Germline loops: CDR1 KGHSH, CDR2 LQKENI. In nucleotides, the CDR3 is TGTGCCAGCTCACCGGCGGGGGGTACGCTCCAAAGCGGCTACACCTTC. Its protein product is CASSPAGGTLQSGYTF.

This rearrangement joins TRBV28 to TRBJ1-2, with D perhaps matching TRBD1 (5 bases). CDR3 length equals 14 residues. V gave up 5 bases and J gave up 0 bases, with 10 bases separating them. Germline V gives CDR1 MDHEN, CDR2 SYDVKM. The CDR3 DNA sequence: TGTGCCAGCAGTGTGACAGAGGCTAACTATGGCTACACCTTC. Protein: CASSVTEANYGYTF.

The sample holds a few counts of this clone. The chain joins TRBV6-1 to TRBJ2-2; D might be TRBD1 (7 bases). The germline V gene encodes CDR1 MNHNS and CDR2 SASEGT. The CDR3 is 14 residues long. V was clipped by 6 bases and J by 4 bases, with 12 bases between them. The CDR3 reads CASRRDSSTGELFF. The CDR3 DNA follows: TGTGCCAGCAGGCGGGACAGCTCCACCGGGGAGCTGTTTTTT.

The CDR3 region is CASSLGARVTQPQHF. CDR3 nucleotides: TGTGCCAGCAGCTTGGGAGCCAGGGTAACTCAGCCCCAGCATTTT. The chain carries TRBV5-8 and TRBJ1-5; possibly TRBD1 for D (5 bases). The CDR3 length is 15 residues. Per germline, CDR1 SGHTS and CDR2 YDEGEE. Trimming left V 0 bases short and J 6 bases short, with 13 bases between.